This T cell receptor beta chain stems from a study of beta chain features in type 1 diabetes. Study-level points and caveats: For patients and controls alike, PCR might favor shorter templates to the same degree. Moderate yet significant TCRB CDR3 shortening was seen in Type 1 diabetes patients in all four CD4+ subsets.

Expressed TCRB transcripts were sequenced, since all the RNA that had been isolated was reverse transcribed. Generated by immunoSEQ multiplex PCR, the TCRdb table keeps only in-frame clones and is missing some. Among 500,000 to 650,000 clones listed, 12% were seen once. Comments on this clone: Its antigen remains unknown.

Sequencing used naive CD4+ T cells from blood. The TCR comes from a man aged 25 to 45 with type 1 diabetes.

In DNA, the CDR3 is TGTGCCAGCAGCACACAGACAGTCGGCTATGGCTACACCTTC. This gives the protein CASSTQTVGYGYTF. The chain couples TRBV5-6 to TRBJ1-2; D is perhaps TRBD1 (5 bases). Germline V gives CDR1 SGHDT, CDR2 YYEEEE. The V end was cut by 4 bases, the J end by 4 bases, with 14 bases between. This CDR3 is 14 amino acids long.